The 28 T cell receptor beta chains reported below all come from one sample, sequenced in a study of human versus mouse CDR3 diversity and MHC coevolution. Produced via immunoSEQ multiplex PCR; TCRdb's table is partial and in-frame only. The top ten clones hold about 0.14% of a sample with tens of thousands of clones, roughly 90% of them seen once. The specimen was naive CD4+ T cells from blood. Stated subset: CD45RO-negative CD62L-positive naive CD4 T cells. The origin of the receptors is a person aged 25 to 75 in good health.

This clone is a singleton in its sample. The CDR3 here is CAISDGGYTEAFF. CDR3 in DNA: TGTGCCATCAGTGACGGGGGGTACACTGAAGCTTTCTTT. V and J are TRBV10-3 and TRBJ1-1, with D possibly TRBD1 on 5 matching bases. Trimming removed 3 bases from V and 3 bases from J, with 8 bases in between. Germline assignment: CDR1 ENHRY and CDR2 SYGVKD. This CDR3 has 13 residues.

CDR3 coding DNA: TGTGCCAGCAGTGAAGAACCCTATAGCAATCAGCCCCAGCATTTT. It translates to CASSEEPYSNQPQHF. The rearrangement uses TRBV2 and TRBJ1-5; no definite D call. Germline V lookup: CDR1 SNHLY, CDR2 FYNNEI. This CDR3 is 15 amino acids long. Trimming shortened V by 1 base and J by 0 bases, and 7 bases separated the two germline ends.

The chain uses TRBV5-5 and TRBJ2-7, with 9 bases that match TRBD1. This CDR3 contains 14 residues. Looked up from germline, CDR1 is SGHKS and CDR2 is YYEKEE (reference sequence). Trimming at V came to 1 base and at J to 4 bases, leaving 3 bases not matched to a gene. The chain's CDR3 is CASSLRQGVYEQYF. The CDR3 bases are TGTGCCAGCAGCTTGCGACAGGGGGTATACGAGCAGTACTTC.

The V call is TRBV19, the J call TRBJ2-7; 7 bases line up with TRBD1. The V gene end was trimmed by 6 bases and the J gene end by 2 bases; junction bases not matched to a gene: 4. CDR1 is LNHDA, CDR2 SQIVND, per germline (reference sequence). The CDR3 spans 13 residues. CDR3 DNA: TGTGCCAGTAGCCCGCAGGGGGCCTACGAGCAGTACTTC. This translates into CASSPQGAYEQYF.

J is TRBJ1-1 and V is TRBV19, with TRBD1 matching over 9 bases. The germline V gene encodes CDR1 LNHDA and CDR2 SQIVND (reference sequence). J was trimmed by 7 bases and V by 6 bases; bases with no gene match: 6. The CDR3 is made up of 13 amino acids. CDR3 sequence: CASRGTGYNEAFF. CDR3 nucleotides: TGTGCCAGTAGGGGGACAGGGTACAATGAAGCTTTCTTT. Complete variable domain (other parts from reference TRBV19 and TRBJ1-1): DGGITQSPKYLFRKEGQNVTLSCEQNLNHDAMYWYRQDPGQGLRLIYYSQIVNDFQKGDIAEGYSVSREKKESFPLTVTSAQKNPTAFYLCASRGTGYNEAFFGQGTRLTVV.

The rearrangement uses TRBV15 and TRBJ1-2; 9 bases are a match to TRBD1. This CDR3 is built from 13 residues. V shed 6 bases, J shed 8 bases, and the junction held 7 bases outside the gene matches. The germline V gene has CDR1 LNHNV and CDR2 YYDKDF (reference sequence). As DNA, the CDR3 is TGTGCCACCAGGACAGGGGGGGGTTTCGGCTACACCTTC. Translation gives CATRTGGGFGYTF.

The gene calls are TRBV11-1 and TRBJ2-3; possibly TRBD1 for D (5 bases). Trimming removed 1 base from V and 2 bases from J, with 13 bases in between. The CDR3 runs 16 residues. CDR1 is SGHAT and CDR2 is FQDESV in the germline V gene (reference sequence). For the CDR3, the DNA is TGTGCCAGCAGCTTAGATGCAGGGCCGACCACAGATACGCAGTATTTT. Residues: CASSLDAGPTTDTQYF.

This clone has a handful of counts. The chain joins TRBV19 to TRBJ1-5, with 7 bases lining up with TRBD1. This CDR3 region has 15 residues. V lost 7 bases, J lost 4 bases, and 10 bases stayed unmatched. Germline CDR1 and CDR2: LNHDA and SQIVND (reference sequence). In nucleotides, the CDR3 is TGTGCCAGTACCACTGGACAGGTTGGAAATCAGCCCCAGCATTTT. This encodes CASTTGQVGNQPQHF.

CDR3 bases: TGCAGCGTTGATTGGGGCGCTGAAGCTTTCTTT. Its translation: CSVDWGAEAFF. The chain uses TRBV29-1 and TRBJ1-1, with a possible D match to TRBD1 (5 bases). Germline V gene data show CDR1 as SQVTM and CDR2 as ANQGSEA. V dropped 3 bases and J dropped 6 bases, with 8 bases sitting between them. This CDR3 spans 11 amino acids.

The V gene is TRBV28, the J gene TRBJ2-7, with D perhaps matching TRBD2 (6 bases). The CDR3 contains 13 residues. Deletions cut 10 bases from V and 2 bases from J, with 15 bases between. CDR1 is MDHEN and CDR2 is SYDVKM in the germline V gene. CDR3 in DNA: TGTGCCACCGGACTGGGGGAGGCCTACGAGCAGTACTTC. Translation gives CATGLGEAYEQYF.

The V call is TRBV5-6, the J call TRBJ1-1, with 8 bases lining up with TRBD1. CDR1 and CDR2 (germline): SGHDT, YYEEEE. J gave up 0 bases and V 2 bases, and 3 bases lay outside the gene matches. The CDR3 extends over 15 amino acids. The CDR3 spells CASSFGTGLNTEAFF. Written as DNA, the CDR3 is TGTGCCAGCAGCTTTGGGACAGGTTTGAACACTGAAGCTTTCTTT. Full variable domain (remainder filled in from reference TRBV5-6 and TRBJ1-1): DAGVTQSPTHLIKTRGQQVTLRCSPKSGHDTVSWYQQALGQGPQFIFQYYEEEERQRGNFPDRFSGHQFPNYSSELNVNALLLGDSALYLCASSFGTGLNTEAFFGQGTRLTVV.

This chain connects TRBV14 to TRBJ2-2; D possibly corresponds to TRBD1 (6 bases). Germline V gives CDR1 SGHDN, CDR2 FVKESK. V lost 1 base, J lost 5 bases, and 11 bases lay in between. The CDR3 covers 15 residues. The CDR3 spells CASSQVQGFTGELFF. The DNA for the CDR3 is TGTGCCAGCAGCCAAGTACAGGGTTTTACCGGGGAGCTGTTTTTT.

The V call is TRBV28, the J call TRBJ2-5; 8 nucleotides match TRBD1. Germline V CDR1 and CDR2: MDHEN, SYDVKM. The trim removed 5 bases at V and 1 base at J, leaving 0 bases unmatched. CDR3 length: 13 residues. The CDR3 coding sequence is TGTGCCAGCAGTGACAGGGGCCAAGAGACCCAGTACTTC. Its protein is CASSDRGQETQYF. The entire variable domain, with the rest obtained from reference TRBV28 and TRBJ2-5, is as follows: DVKVTQSSRYLVKRTGEKVFLECVQDMDHENMFWYRQDPGLGLRLIYFSYDVKMKEKGDIPEGYSVSREKKERFSLILESASTNQTSMYLCASSDRGQETQYFGPGTRLLVL.

The chain employs TRBV13 and TRBJ2-3, with TRBD2 matching 8 bases. The junction had 6 bases not matched to a gene; V was cut back by 5 bases and J by 2 bases. CDR1 and CDR2 (germline): PRHDT, FYEKMQ (reference sequence). The CDR3 runs 15 residues. CDR3 coding DNA: TGTGCCAGCAGCGCAAGGACTAGCACCACAGATACGCAGTATTTT. This gives the protein CASSARTSTTDTQYF.

The count of this clone is one. The V and J genes are TRBV2 and TRBJ2-7, with D unresolved. Germline assignment: CDR1 SNHLY and CDR2 FYNNEI. Trimming stripped 7 bases from V and 3 bases from J, with 7 bases between. The CDR3 has 11 amino acids. CDR3 protein: CASIVIYEQYF. DNA of the CDR3: TGTGCCAGCATCGTTATCTACGAGCAGTACTTC.

The rearrangement uses TRBV5-8 and TRBJ1-2; 7 nucleotides align to TRBD1. Germline CDR1 is SGHTS and CDR2 is YDEGEE. Trimming at V came to 0 bases and at J to 0 bases, leaving 2 bases not matched to a gene. This CDR3 spans 15 amino acids. The CDR3 protein is CASSLVGTANYGYTF. The CDR3, as DNA: TGTGCCAGCAGCTTGGTAGGGACAGCTAACTATGGCTACACCTTC. The full variable domain, its missing parts supplied by reference TRBV5-8 and TRBJ1-2, is EAGVTQSPTHLIKTRGQQATLRCSPISGHTSVYWYQQALGLGLQFLLWYDEGEERNRGNFPPRFSGRQFPNYSSELNVNALELEDSALYLCASSLVGTANYGYTFGSGTRLTVV.

The gene calls are TRBV2 and TRBJ2-1; 7 bases line up with TRBD2. This CDR3 spans 16 amino acids. Trimming took 6 bases from V and 3 from J; bases not matched to a gene: 11. CDR1 and CDR2 (germline): SNHLY, FYNNEI. CDR3 in DNA: TGTGCCAGCAGCGGAAACCCTAGCGGATACTACAATGAGCAGTTCTTC. Its translation is CASSGNPSGYYNEQFF.

This sequence joins TRBV14 and TRBJ2-1, with D perhaps TRBD2 (6 bases). Per germline, CDR1 SGHDN and CDR2 FVKESK. The CDR3 length is 15 residues. V gave up 2 bases and J gave up 7 bases, with 15 bases separating them. The CDR3 spells CASSQSTRTANEQFF. As DNA, the CDR3 is TGTGCCAGCAGCCAATCGACTAGAACGGCAAATGAGCAGTTCTTC.

This clone was seen just once. V and J are TRBV10-3 and TRBJ1-2; TRBD1 might be the D (5 bases). CDR1 and CDR2 (germline): ENHRY, SYGVKD. Trimming took 6 bases from V and 2 from J, leaving 28 bases between them. The CDR3 runs 19 residues. The DNA for the CDR3 is TGTGCCATCAGGGGGGGGGAGTCAACTACACGAACCGCAAACTATGGCTACACCTTC. Its protein product is CAIRGGESTTRTANYGYTF.

The chain employs TRBV19 and TRBJ1-2, with TRBD1 identical over 9 bases. The germline V gene has CDR1 LNHDA and CDR2 SQIVND (reference sequence). The CDR3 covers 17 residues. With 1 base clipped from V and 4 bases from J, the junction kept 10 bases outside the gene matches. The CDR3 coding sequence is TGTGCCAGTAGTATAGTGCCCGGGACAGGGCGAAGCTATGGCTACACCTTC. Protein: CASSIVPGTGRSYGYTF.

The chain combines TRBV27 with TRBJ2-5; 8 bases map to TRBD1. The closer fit of TRBJ2-7 to the DNA end suggests the J call may be wrong. The CDR3 runs 15 residues. In germline, CDR1 is MNHEY, CDR2 SMNVEV (reference sequence). The CDR3 spells CASSRQGFSSYEQYF. CDR3 sequence (DNA): TGTGCCAGCAGCCGACAGGGGTTCAGCTCCTACGAGCAGTACTTC.

This clone was detected once. The CDR3 loop reads CASSLGLSRNTGELFF. CDR3 DNA: TGTGCCAGCAGCTTAGGACTTTCAAGGAACACCGGGGAGCTGTTTTTT. The rearrangement links TRBV7-6 to TRBJ2-2; unclear D gene. This CDR3 comprises 16 residues. V was clipped by 1 base and J by 1 base, with 10 bases between them. CDR1 is SGHVS and CDR2 is FNYEAQ in the germline V gene.

CDR3 protein: CASSFEGRTDTQYF. CDR3 in DNA: TGTGCCAGCAGCTTTGAGGGTCGCACAGATACGCAGTATTTT. The rearrangement links TRBV7-9 to TRBJ2-3; TRBD2 might be the D (5 bases). This CDR3 has 14 amino acids. The germline V gene has CDR1 SEHNR and CDR2 FQNEAQ (reference sequence). The ends were cut back, 3 bases at V and 1 base at J, with 8 bases in the middle. Combining the CDR3 with reference TRBV7-9 and TRBJ2-3 gives the whole variable domain DTGVSQNPRHKITKRGQNVTFRCDPISEHNRLYWYRQTLGQGPEFLTYFQNEAQLEKSRLLSDRFSAERPKGSFSTLEIQRTEQGDSAMYLCASSFEGRTDTQYFGPGTRLTVL.

The chain carries TRBV4-1 and TRBJ2-7; D perhaps matches TRBD1 (5 bases). The CDR3 covers 13 residues. V was shortened by 6 bases and J by 0 bases, with 9 bases between the two germline ends. CDR1 is MGHRA and CDR2 is YSYEKL in the germline V gene. The CDR3 DNA sequence: TGCGCCAGCAGTGTAGGGGACTCCTACGAGCAGTACTTC. Translated, it gives CASSVGDSYEQYF.

The J gene is TRBJ1-1, the V gene TRBV6-4; D is perhaps TRBD1 (6 bases). V was pared by 6 bases and J by 1 base, with 12 bases between. There are 14 residues in the CDR3. CDR1 is MRHNA and CDR2 is SNTAGT in the germline V gene. The CDR3, as DNA: TGTGCCAGCAGGCAGGGGACGGGGAACACTGAAGCTTTCTTT. As protein: CASRQGTGNTEAFF.

This sequence joins TRBV4-1 and TRBJ1-2, with a tentative D call TRBD1 (5 bases). In germline, CDR1 is MGHRA, CDR2 YSYEKL. The CDR3 consists of 14 residues. The V end was cut by 0 bases, the J end by 8 bases, with 13 bases between. The CDR3 bases are TGCGCCAGCAGCCAAGATCAGGGTCCTAAGGGCTACACCTTC. It yields the protein CASSQDQGPKGYTF.

The chain joins TRBV7-8 to TRBJ2-2; D might be TRBD1 (5 bases). CDR3 length equals 14 residues. V was clipped by 3 bases and J by 6 bases, with 11 bases between them. The germline gives CDR1 SGHVS, CDR2 FQNEAQ. CDR3 sequence reads: CASSFNRGPGELFF. CDR3 nucleotide sequence: TGTGCCAGCAGCTTTAATAGGGGCCCCGGGGAGCTGTTTTTT.

V is TRBV27 and J is TRBJ2-7; TRBD2 might be the D (6 bases). V was shortened by 2 bases and J by 6 bases, with 11 bases between the two germline ends. The CDR3 has 13 amino acids. Germline CDR1 and CDR2: MNHEY and SMNVEV (reference sequence). In DNA form, the CDR3 reads TGTGCCAGCAGTTTAACTAGCTCGTCCGAGCAGTACTTC. This sequence encodes CASSLTSSSEQYF.